One and the same sample provided the 28 T cell receptor beta chains below, sequenced in a study of T cells in Graves' hyperthyroidism and ophthalmopathy. The source material, RNA transcripts, was used to amplify TCR beta CDR3 regions. The HTBI primer set drove a first-round RT-PCR of the TCR CDR3. TCRdb fed the multiplex PCR reads into MiXCR, producing one record per CDR3 protein. The sample contains about 330,000 distinct CDR3 sequences, roughly an eighth of which appear only once. The sequenced sample consisted of blood. The receptors come from a woman between 40 and 55 years old with Graves' ophthalmopathy.

This clonotype was seen at least ten times. The V and J genes are TRBV11-2 and TRBJ2-1; 7 nucleotides match TRBD2. Trimming took 0 bases from V and 12 from J; bases not matched to a gene: 5. Germline CDR1 is SGHAT and CDR2 is FQNNGV. The length of the CDR3 is 13 residues. The CDR3 reads CASSLDGLVGQFF. The CDR3 region has the DNA TGTGCCAGCAGCTTAGATGGACTAGTGGGGCAGTTCTTC.

The J gene is TRBJ2-7, the V gene TRBV20-1; TRBD2 matches 12 bases. Germline V gene sequence: CDR1 DFQATT, CDR2 SNEGSKA (reference sequence). The J segment lost 6 bases and the V segment lost 3 bases, leaving 18 bases of the junction unmatched. CDR3 length: 18 residues. The CDR3 protein is CSASDPKTSGGPRAEQYF. The DNA of the CDR3 is TGCAGTGCTAGCGACCCGAAGACTAGCGGGGGCCCAAGGGCCGAGCAGTACTTC.

Ten or more counts support this clonotype. This chain uses TRBV19 with TRBJ2-3; 7 nucleotides align to TRBD2. The CDR3 runs 14 residues. V gave up 3 bases and J gave up 5 bases; unmatched junction bases: 5. Germline V CDR1 and CDR2: LNHDA, SQIVND (reference sequence). The CDR3: CASSIGGGGDTQYF. As DNA, the CDR3 is TGTGCCAGTAGTATTGGGGGGGGGGGAGATACGCAGTATTTT.

This clonotype has just a few counts. The chain is built from TRBV6-1 and TRBJ2-7; the match to TRBD2 covers 9 bases. The J segment lost 5 bases and the V segment lost 2 bases, leaving 13 bases of the junction unmatched. This CDR3 contains 17 residues. Germline V gene sequence: CDR1 MNHNS, CDR2 SASEGT. CDR3 coding DNA: TGTGCCAGCAGTGAAACAGGGTGGGGACTAGCTGGCCACGAGCAGTACTTC. Its protein product is CASSETGWGLAGHEQYF.

Worth noting for this clonotype: It may be a read error: a sequence one base away is much more abundant. The CDR3 carries no conserved terminal phenylalanine or tryptophan, so it likely arises from a read error. This chain connects TRBV6-4 to TRBJ1-2, with 8 nucleotides matching TRBD1. CDR1 and CDR2 (germline): MRHNA, SNTAGT. This CDR3 is built from 15 residues. The V gene end was trimmed by 10 bases and the J gene end by 4 bases; junction bases not matched to a gene: 14. CDR3 in DNA: TGTGCCACTACCGCAATTGGACAGGGTGGCTATGGCTACACCTCC. Amino acids: CATTAIGQGGYGYTS.

This clonotype was seen at least ten times. CDR3 DNA: TGTGCCAGCATTGAGCGGGAGTACAATGAGCAGTTCTTC. Its translation is CASIEREYNEQFF. This rearrangement joins TRBV2 to TRBJ2-1; 8 positions match TRBD2. V lost 7 bases to trimming and J lost 4 bases; unmatched junction nucleotides: 3. The CDR3 runs 13 residues. The germline gives CDR1 SNHLY, CDR2 FYNNEI.

In this sample, this clonotype turned up once. A much larger clonotype is one base distant, so this may be a read error. The chain is built from TRBV24-1 and TRBJ2-2; D possibly uses TRBD1 or TRBD2 (6 bases each). Per germline, CDR1 KGHDR and CDR2 SFDVKD. The CDR3 extends over 16 amino acids. This chain's CDR3 is CAASDFRGPNTGELFF. The CDR3 nucleotides read TGTGCCGCCAGTGATTTTCGGGGGCCGAACACCGGGGAGCTGTTTTTT.

The sample holds many counts of this clonotype. CDR3 nucleotide sequence: TGTGCCACAACCGACACTAGCGGGGTGGTCTATGAGCAGTTCTTC. Encoded protein: CATTDTSGVVYEQFF. V gene TRBV15 combines with J gene TRBJ2-1; 10 positions match TRBD2. The CDR3 consists of 15 residues. Trimming removed 9 bases from V and 8 bases from J; junction bases left unmatched: 13. Germline CDR1 reads LNHNV; CDR2 reads YYDKDF (reference sequence).

This clonotype was counted between two and nine times. J is TRBJ2-3 and V is TRBV4-2; possibly TRBD2 for D (6 bases). The germline gives CDR1 LGHNA, CDR2 YNFKEQ. This CDR3 is built from 15 residues. Trimming removed 4 bases at V and 1 base at J, with 12 bases between. Here the CDR3 DNA reads TGTGCCAGCAGCCCCGGGGCGGGACGCACAGATACGCAGTATTTT. Residues: CASSPGAGRTDTQYF.

This clonotype was found many times. The chain uses TRBV18 and TRBJ2-5; perhaps D is TRBD1 or TRBD2 (5 bases each). The CDR3 runs 14 residues. Germline-derived CDR1 and CDR2 are KGHSH and LQKENI. Between the trimmed V and J ends, which lost 5 bases and 10 bases, there was a span of 20 bases. As DNA, the CDR3 is TGTGCCAGCTCAGCCGAACCGGGACCCGGAAGCCAGTACTTC. Translating gives CASSAEPGPGSQYF.

This clonotype has a count of ten or more. The chain carries TRBV11-2 and TRBJ2-2; D might be TRBD2 (5 bases). Germline V gives CDR1 SGHAT, CDR2 FQNNGV. The V end was cut by 1 base, the J end by 4 bases, with 13 bases between. This CDR3 has 16 residues. Here the CDR3 reads CASSLGEQSITGELFF. CDR3 DNA sequence: TGTGCCAGCAGCTTAGGGGAGCAGAGTATCACCGGGGAGCTGTTTTTT.

This clonotype was observed many times. CDR3 loop: CASSLDPYRGPYGYTF. The CDR3 nucleotides read TGTGCCAGCAGTTTAGACCCGTACAGGGGGCCCTATGGCTACACCTTC. This chain uses TRBV28 with TRBJ1-2, with 9 bases identical to TRBD1. Germline V gives CDR1 MDHEN, CDR2 SYDVKM. With 2 bases clipped from V and 4 bases from J, the junction kept 8 bases outside the gene matches. This CDR3 is 16 amino acids long.

The J gene is TRBJ2-7, the V gene TRBV10-3; the D is unclear. Germline CDR1 and CDR2: ENHRY and SYGVKD. Trimming pared 2 bases from V and 7 bases from J, leaving 12 bases between. The CDR3 is 13 amino acids. The CDR3 sequence: CAISETREGEQYF. The CDR3, as DNA: TGTGCCATCAGTGAGACAAGGGAAGGGGAGCAGTACTTC.

The chain uses TRBV7-9 and TRBJ1-2; D is uncertain. V was trimmed by 5 bases and J by 6 bases, leaving 13 bases between them. CDR1 is SEHNR and CDR2 is FQNEAQ in the germline V gene (reference sequence). The CDR3 contains 13 residues. CDR3 residues: CASSKGLGNGYTF. The CDR3 nucleotides are TGTGCCAGCAGCAAAGGGTTAGGAAATGGCTACACCTTC.

This clonotype appeared many times. J is TRBJ1-6 and V is TRBV2; D uncertain. Germline V CDR1 and CDR2: SNHLY, FYNNEI. The CDR3 sequence is 14 residues long. Trimming pared 7 bases from V and 5 bases from J, leaving 12 bases between. Here the CDR3 reads CASKRVSDNSPLHF. The CDR3 coding sequence is TGTGCCAGCAAAAGGGTATCCGATAATTCACCCCTCCACTTT. Full variable domain (rest looked up from reference TRBV2 and TRBJ1-6): EPEVTQTPSHQVTQMGQEVILRCVPISNHLYFYWYRQILGQKVEFLVSFYNNEISEKSEIFDDQFSVERPDGSNFTLKIRSTKLEDSAMYFCASKRVSDNSPLHFGNGTRLTVT.

This clonotype came up many times. The V gene is TRBV20-1, the J gene TRBJ2-3, with TRBD1 matching over 7 bases. Germline V CDR1 and CDR2: DFQATT, SNEGSKA (reference sequence). V shed 0 bases, J shed 2 bases, and the junction held 5 bases outside the gene matches. This CDR3 is built from 15 residues. The CDR3 coding sequence is TGCAGTGCTAGAGACACCGGGACAGACACAGATACGCAGTATTTT. Encoded protein: CSARDTGTDTDTQYF.

This clonotype was seen a handful of times. J is TRBJ1-3 and V is TRBV7-9; 9 bases line up with TRBD1. With V trimmed by 5 bases and J by 0 bases, 8 bases remained unmatched. The CDR3 is made up of 17 amino acids. CDR1 SEHNR and CDR2 FQNEAQ come from the germline V gene (reference sequence). CDR3 coding DNA: TGTGCCAGCAGCAGGACAGGGGATGGAAGCTCTGGAAACACCATATATTTT. Encoded protein: CASSRTGDGSSGNTIYF.

This clonotype was counted many times. V gene TRBV28 combines with J gene TRBJ2-7, with TRBD1 as a possible D gene (6 bases). CDR1 and CDR2 (germline): MDHEN, SYDVKM. The CDR3 contains 14 residues. Trimming cost V 3 bases and J 4 bases, with 13 bases left between them. The DNA of the CDR3 is TGTGCCAGCAGTTTGGGCAGGGGAGTGTACGAGCAGTACTTC. Amino acid sequence: CASSLGRGVYEQYF.

A single count supports this clonotype. The chain recombines TRBV10-1 with TRBJ2-2; TRBD2 matches 10 bases. Germline V CDR1 and CDR2: WNHNN, SYGVQD (reference sequence). This CDR3 comprises 17 residues. V lost 3 bases and J lost 6; bases outside the gene matches: 10. The chain's CDR3 is CASSDSTGTSASGELFF. CDR3 in DNA: TGCGCCAGCAGTGATTCCACCGGGACTAGCGCTTCCGGGGAGCTGTTTTTT.

This clonotype occurred many times. The rearrangement uses TRBV20-1 and TRBJ2-5; 7 bases map to TRBD2. Trimming at V came to 5 bases and at J to 5 bases, leaving 5 bases not matched to a gene. The germline CDR1 and CDR2 sequences are DFQATT and SNEGSKA (reference sequence). The CDR3 is 12 amino acids. CDR3 in amino acids: CSAYGGRETQYF. The CDR3 region has the DNA TGCAGTGCTTACGGGGGGAGGGAGACCCAGTACTTC.

Note on this clonotype: At one end, the junction sequence differs from germline, possibly due to a read error. This chain uses TRBV20-1 with TRBJ2-5; no clear D. The CDR3 length is 15 residues. Germline V gene lookup returns CDR1 DFQATT and CDR2 SNEGSKA (reference sequence). CDR3 sequence: CSVRDQLTALETQYF. Here the CDR3 DNA reads TGCAGTGTTAGAGATCAATTAACTGCGCTCGAGACCCAGTACTTC.

This clonotype was detected many times. V usage is TRBV7-8 and J usage is TRBJ1-4; 7 bases match TRBD1. CDR3 size: 15 residues. Germline lookup yields CDR1 SGHVS and CDR2 FQNEAQ. The J segment lost 5 bases and the V segment lost 1 base, leaving 4 bases of the junction unmatched. CDR3 sequence: CASSLGTGLNEKLFF. As DNA, the CDR3 is TGTGCCAGCAGCTTAGGGACAGGTCTAAATGAAAAACTGTTTTTT.

The chain combines TRBV6-2 or TRBV6-3 with TRBJ1-2; TRBD1 matches at 8 bases. The trim removed 7 bases at V and 4 bases at J, leaving 5 bases unmatched. The CDR3 totals 13 residues. CDR1 is MNHEY, CDR2 SVGEGT, per germline. The CDR3 loop is CASKTGVGYGYTF. The DNA for the CDR3 is TGTGCCAGCAAGACAGGGGTTGGCTATGGCTACACCTTC.

Notes on this clonotype: A read error may be the cause here, since a much bigger clone is one base away. Since the CDR3 does not end with the conserved phenylalanine or tryptophan, this likely comes from a read error. This chain joins TRBV6-1 and TRBJ1-3; no firm D call. Germline lookup yields CDR1 MNHNS and CDR2 SASEGT. CDR3 length equals 17 residues. V lost 5 bases and J 0 bases, leaving 17 bases between the germline ends. CDR3 sequence reads: CASSPHPTLLSGNTIYY. The CDR3 coding sequence is TGTGCCAGCAGTCCTCACCCGACACTGCTCTCTGGAAACACCATATATTAT.

This clonotype was seen repeatedly, ten times or more. This chain uses TRBV29-1 with TRBJ2-7, with 13 bases aligning to TRBD2. J lost 1 base, V lost 6 bases, and 3 bases had no gene match. The CDR3 consists of 14 residues. Germline CDR1 and CDR2: SQVTM and ANQGSEA. In DNA form, the CDR3 reads TGCAGCGTCGAGGGACTAGCGGGATCCTACGAGCAGTACTTC. Protein sequence: CSVEGLAGSYEQYF.

This clonotype has only one observation. V usage is TRBV19 and J usage is TRBJ2-5, with D possibly called TRBD1 or TRBD2 (5 bases each). CDR3 size: 13 residues. V was shortened by 7 bases and J by 4 bases, with 13 bases between the two germline ends. Germline CDR1 and CDR2: LNHDA and SQIVND (reference sequence). This chain's CDR3 is CASTPRGRETQYF. CDR3 nucleotide sequence: TGTGCCAGTACCCCTCGGGGACGAGAGACCCAGTACTTC.

Only a few counts were recorded for this clonotype. The chain links TRBV6-1 to TRBJ2-3; 8 nucleotides match TRBD2. The V gene's germline CDR1 is MNHNS and CDR2 SASEGT. With 0 bases clipped from V and 3 bases from J, the junction kept 8 bases outside the gene matches. There are 17 residues in the CDR3. CDR3 in amino acids: CASSEAGPGLGTDTQYF. The CDR3 nucleotides are TGTGCCAGCAGTGAAGCCGGACCGGGACTAGGGACAGATACGCAGTATTTT.

A note on this clonotype: This sequence may be a read error, since a much larger clone differs from it by one base. This chain links TRBV28 with TRBJ2-5, with unresolved D. CDR3 length: 17 amino acids. CDR1 and CDR2 from the germline V gene are MDHEN and SYDVKM. The CDR3 nucleotides read TGTGCCAGCAGCTCCCCTCCCGGCACAAGGTACCAAGGGACCCAGTACTTC. This gives the protein CASSSPPGTRYQGTQYF.